The 29 T cell receptor beta chains below come from one sample, sequenced in a study of Graves' ophthalmopathy and Graves' hyperthyroidism (dated by TCRdb to the late 2010s). The run used an Illumina HiSeq 2000. For repertoire sequencing, TCR beta CDR3 regions were amplified from RNA transcripts. The first round of RT-PCR was done with HTBI primers and the Qiagen OneStep RT-PCR kit, and was followed by a second round of multiplex PCR, then size selection and purification. TCRdb redid the processing of the public reads, applying fastp at Q25 and MiXCR, and retained in-frame beta chains. When rows share a CDR3 protein, they turn into one entry using the most common DNA and genes. This sample comprises some 350,000 distinct CDR3 sequences, roughly a sixth of them detected only once. The top ten constitute 2.4% of the sample. The material sequenced was peripheral blood. The receptors stem from an adult woman with stable Graves' hyperthyroidism.

V is TRBV11-1 and J is TRBJ2-5; 9 bases align to TRBD2. Per germline, CDR1 SGHAT and CDR2 FQDESV (reference sequence). V lost 5 bases to trimming and J lost 2 bases; unmatched junction nucleotides: 12. There are 17 residues in the CDR3. CDR3 residues: CASSTPTSGFNQETQYF. CDR3 coding DNA: TGTGCCAGCAGCACCCCGACTAGCGGTTTTAATCAAGAGACCCAGTACTTC.

This clonotype is judged medium-sized. The rearrangement uses TRBV28 and TRBJ2-7; TRBD2 is a possible D gene (5 bases). Germline assignment: CDR1 MDHEN and CDR2 SYDVKM. With 4 bases removed from V and 2 bases from J, the gap between germline ends came to 12 bases. The CDR3 sequence is 14 residues long. The CDR3 loop is CASSSRPGTYEQYF. The CDR3 region has the DNA TGTGCCAGCAGTTCTCGGCCGGGGACCTACGAGCAGTACTTC.

The gene calls are TRBV5-1 and TRBJ1-2; D is unclear. Germline V gene data show CDR1 as SGHRS and CDR2 as YFSETQ. Trimming left V 8 bases short and J 2 bases short, with 10 bases between. There are 12 residues in the CDR3. The chain's CDR3 is CASQDGNYGYTF. The CDR3 bases are TGCGCCAGTCAAGACGGCAACTATGGCTACACCTTC.

V usage is TRBV6-1 and J usage is TRBJ2-5; 10 positions agree with TRBD2. Per the germline V gene, CDR1 is MNHNS and CDR2 is SASEGT. The CDR3 sequence is 17 residues long. V shed 7 bases, J shed 5 bases, and the junction held 16 bases outside the gene matches. CDR3 nucleotides: TGTGCCAGCATCAAGGGACTAGCGAGAGGCCAGGGCGAGACCCAGTACTTC. Translation gives CASIKGLARGQGETQYF.

This sequence joins TRBV20-1 and TRBJ2-7, with a tentative D call TRBD1 (6 bases). The CDR3 extends over 13 amino acids. Germline V gene lookup returns CDR1 DFQATT and CDR2 SNEGSKA (reference sequence). V was clipped by 5 bases and J by 2 bases, with 13 bases between them. CDR3 DNA: TGCAGTGCTGGGGCAGGGGCCCCCTACGAGCAGTACTTC. This codes for CSAGAGAPYEQYF.

At least ten counts were recorded for this clonotype. The chain links TRBV4-1 to TRBJ2-5; D may be TRBD1 or TRBD2 (6 bases each). Germline V CDR1 and CDR2: MGHRA, YSYEKL. The length of the CDR3 is 16 residues. Trimming stripped 1 base from V and 1 base from J, with 13 bases between. The CDR3 reads CASSQGGASGQETQYF. CDR3 DNA sequence: TGCGCCAGCAGCCAAGGGGGGGCCAGCGGCCAAGAGACCCAGTACTTC.

This clonotype was seen a few times. The chain has TRBV13 and TRBJ2-7; TRBD1 or TRBD2 may be the D gene (6 bases each). The CDR3 is 15 amino acids. Trimming left V 5 bases short and J 5 bases short, with 19 bases between. Germline CDR1 is PRHDT and CDR2 is FYEKMQ (reference sequence). CDR3 sequence (DNA): TGTGCCAGCAGCGCCCGGTCTGGGGGGCGGGACGAGCAGTACTTC. Its protein product is CASSARSGGRDEQYF. The entire variable domain, with the rest obtained from reference TRBV13 and TRBJ2-7, is as follows: AAGVIQSPRHLIKEKRETATLKCYPIPRHDTVYWYQQGPGQDPQFLISFYEKMQSDKGSIPDRFSAQQFSDYHSELNMSSLELGDSALYFCASSARSGGRDEQYFGPGTRLTVT.

At least ten counts were recorded for this clonotype. The genes are TRBV20-1 and TRBJ2-7; TRBD1 matches at 7 bases. Germline V gives CDR1 DFQATT, CDR2 SNEGSKA (reference sequence). V lost 2 bases and J lost 0; bases outside the gene matches: 7. The CDR3 loop spans 15 amino acids. CDR3 region: CSARRFRDSSYEQYF. CDR3 coding DNA: TGCAGTGCTAGAAGGTTCCGGGACAGCTCCTACGAGCAGTACTTC.

Ten or more counts support this clonotype. The chain couples TRBV28 to TRBJ1-2; no reliable D call. Trimming removed 3 bases from V and 5 bases from J, with 16 bases in between. The CDR3 is made up of 15 amino acids. CDR1 and CDR2 from the germline V gene are MDHEN and SYDVKM. The CDR3 loop is CASSLGSFQTYGYTF. The CDR3 nucleotides are TGTGCCAGCAGTTTGGGAAGTTTTCAAACGTATGGCTACACCTTC.

The sample holds many counts of this clonotype. V and J are TRBV15 and TRBJ1-2, with D possibly matching TRBD1 (5 bases). Germline CDR1 is LNHNV and CDR2 is YYDKDF (reference sequence). The length of the CDR3 is 12 residues. V gave up 0 bases and J gave up 8 bases, with 7 bases separating them. CDR3: CATSRETGGYTF. CDR3 sequence (DNA): TGTGCCACCAGCAGAGAAACAGGAGGCTACACCTTC.

A few counts support this clonotype. This may come from a read error, since a much larger clone is one base off. V is TRBV27 and J is TRBJ2-7, with D tentatively TRBD2 (6 bases). Germline V gives CDR1 MNHEY, CDR2 SMNVEV (reference sequence). The CDR3 is 15 amino acids. Trimming removed 7 bases from V and 2 bases from J, with 18 bases in between. This CDR3 is CASTSVGGETYEQYF. Here the CDR3 DNA reads TGTGCCAGCACCTCGGTGGGCGGGGAGACCTACGAGCAGTACTTC.

This clonotype was seen ten or more times. This sequence joins TRBV13 and TRBJ1-1; D is uncertain. Germline V CDR1 and CDR2: PRHDT, FYEKMQ (reference sequence). Between the trimmed V and J ends, which lost 3 bases and 1 base, there was a span of 6 bases. This CDR3 spans 13 amino acids. The CDR3 nucleotides are TGTGCCAGCAGCTTGAAGCCGAACACTGAAGCTTTCTTT. It specifies CASSLKPNTEAFF.

A few counts support this clonotype. The rearrangement links TRBV6-1 to TRBJ1-2, with 7 bases that match TRBD1. CDR1 and CDR2 (germline): MNHNS, SASEGT. Losses at the gene ends were 11 bases for V and 1 base for J; bases not matched to a gene: 7. The length of the CDR3 is 13 residues. The CDR3 loop is CAGQRGRNYGYTF. CDR3 nucleotide sequence: TGTGCCGGCCAGAGGGGGCGTAACTATGGCTACACCTTC.

This clonotype was counted between two and nine times. This chain connects TRBV7-9 to TRBJ2-5; possible D gene TRBD2, 6 bases. Trimming cost V 8 bases and J 5 bases, with 15 bases left between them. The CDR3 covers 13 residues. From germline, CDR1 is SEHNR and CDR2 FQNEAQ (reference sequence). The CDR3 nucleotides read TGTGCCAGCGATCCGGGGGTTCGGGAGACCCAGTACTTC. Translating gives CASDPGVRETQYF.

This clonotype was seen only once. CDR3 sequence reads: CASTLTTSRFLNTEAFF. As DNA, the CDR3 is TGTGCCAGCACCCTGACAACGTCGCGATTCTTGAACACTGAAGCTTTCTTT. The chain links TRBV28 to TRBJ1-1; unclear D gene. V was cut by 7 bases and J by 0 bases, with 21 bases left in between. The germline gives CDR1 MDHEN, CDR2 SYDVKM. This CDR3 spans 17 amino acids.

V usage is TRBV2 and J usage is TRBJ1-2; D possibly corresponds to TRBD1 (6 bases). Per germline, CDR1 SNHLY and CDR2 FYNNEI. V lost 5 bases and J lost 4, with 14 bases in between. The CDR3 loop spans 14 amino acids. CDR3 nucleotides: TGTGCCAGCAGTTTGGACAGTCAGCCCTATGGCTACACCTTC. Its protein product is CASSLDSQPYGYTF.

This clonotype was observed many times. The chain has TRBV5-5 and TRBJ2-5, with 8 bases fitting TRBD2. J lost 5 bases, V lost 3 bases, and 12 bases had no gene match. This CDR3 contains 16 residues. The germline V gene has CDR1 SGHKS and CDR2 YYEKEE (reference sequence). The CDR3 nucleotides read TGTGCCAGCAGCTCCCGGGAGGGGAGCACTTGGGAGACCCAGTACTTC. Its protein product is CASSSREGSTWETQYF.

This clonotype has a count of ten or more. This rearrangement joins TRBV2 to TRBJ1-5; D is possibly TRBD1 (5 bases). Trimming removed 7 bases at V and 1 base at J, with 11 bases between. Germline V lookup: CDR1 SNHLY, CDR2 FYNNEI. The CDR3 has 14 amino acids. The CDR3 DNA reads TGTGCCAGCACTGGGACGGTGAGCAATCAGCCCCAGCATTTT. Protein: CASTGTVSNQPQHF.

This rearrangement joins TRBV5-1 to TRBJ1-6; D is ambiguous. The ends were cut back, 0 bases at V and 7 bases at J, with 8 bases in the middle. The CDR3 runs 14 residues. Per the germline V gene, CDR1 is SGHRS and CDR2 is YFSETQ. In DNA, the CDR3 is TGCGCCAGCAGCTTGGAGATGGGAAATTCACCCCTCCACTTT. Its protein product is CASSLEMGNSPLHF.

This clonotype has a count of ten or more. The chain links TRBV7-9 to TRBJ1-1; TRBD1 is a possible D gene (6 bases). Germline CDR1 is SEHNR and CDR2 is FQNEAQ (reference sequence). The CDR3 runs to 12 residues. Trimming left V 5 bases short and J 6 bases short, with 10 bases between. CDR3 residues: CASSRGQPEAFF. The CDR3 DNA reads TGTGCCAGCAGCCGCGGACAGCCTGAAGCTTTCTTT.

This clonotype was observed at least ten times. The CDR3 sequence is CAWSTMGDTEAFF. In nucleotides, the CDR3 is TGTGCCTGGAGTACAATGGGGGACACTGAAGCTTTCTTT. V is TRBV30 and J is TRBJ1-1, with D possibly TRBD1 on 5 matching bases. The CDR3 is made up of 13 amino acids. Deletions cut 2 bases from V and 3 bases from J, with 10 bases between. CDR1 is GTSNPN and CDR2 is SVGIG in the germline V gene (reference sequence).

This clonotype was counted ten times or more. This chain joins TRBV28 and TRBJ1-6; D call uncertain. Germline assignment: CDR1 MDHEN and CDR2 SYDVKM. This CDR3 is 13 amino acids long. The CDR3 is CAAGKTYNSPLHF. CDR3 DNA sequence: TGTGCAGCGGGGAAGACCTATAATTCACCCCTCCACTTT.

The chain links TRBV18 to TRBJ2-2, with D possibly being TRBD1 (6 bases). CDR3 length: 16 amino acids. Germline CDR1 is KGHSH and CDR2 is LQKENI. The V and J ends lost 2 bases and 4 bases respectively, with 14 bases between them. In nucleotides, the CDR3 is TGTGCCAGCTCACCAGGGATGGACAGTTTCACCGGGGAGCTGTTTTTT. This codes for CASSPGMDSFTGELFF.

The gene calls are TRBV10-3 and TRBJ2-3, with a weak D call TRBD2 (6 bases). Deletions cut 0 bases from V and 6 bases from J, with 13 bases between. CDR1 is ENHRY and CDR2 is SYGVKD in the germline V gene. CDR3 length: 15 amino acids. CDR3 nucleotides: TGTGCCATCAGTGAGTCGTTAATAGCGGTTGATACGCAGTATTTT. Translation gives CAISESLIAVDTQYF.

This clonotype came up many times. This chain uses TRBV4-2 with TRBJ2-7; TRBD1 is a possible D gene (6 bases). Germline CDR1 LGHNA, CDR2 YNFKEQ. This CDR3 has 15 residues. V was clipped by 6 bases and J by 7 bases, with 22 bases between them. The CDR3 reads CASSPTGTSSGEQYF. The CDR3 bases are TGTGCCAGCAGTCCGACCGGGACATCGTCAGGAGAGCAGTACTTC.

This clonotype was observed once. The V and J genes are TRBV2 and TRBJ1-1, with 9 bases aligning to TRBD1. The germline gives CDR1 SNHLY, CDR2 FYNNEI. CDR3 length: 14 residues. Unmatched junction bases numbered 6, after V lost 4 bases and J lost 6 bases. The CDR3 DNA sequence: TGTGCCAGCAGTGTTTCGGGACAGGGCCCTGAAGCTTTCTTT. As protein: CASSVSGQGPEAFF.

This clonotype was seen at least ten times. The chain uses TRBV6-2 or TRBV6-3 and TRBJ1-2; TRBD1 matches 7 bases. CDR3 length: 13 amino acids. Germline V gives CDR1 MNHEY, CDR2 SVGEGT. V trimming: 4 bases; J trimming: 8 bases; junction bases outside the gene matches: 7. CDR3 region: CASSSDRAVGYTF. The DNA for the CDR3 is TGTGCCAGCAGTTCCGACAGGGCAGTAGGCTACACCTTC.

The V and J genes are TRBV6-2 or TRBV6-3 and TRBJ1-2; the match to TRBD1 covers 11 bases. V dropped 5 bases and J dropped 7; count of bases not matched to a gene: 3. CDR1 and CDR2 from the germline V gene are MNHEY and SVGEGT. The CDR3 spans 13 residues. The CDR3 region is CASSLDRGLGYTF. DNA of the CDR3: TGTGCCAGCAGTCTGGACAGGGGGCTTGGCTACACCTTC.

This clonotype was observed a few times. V and J are TRBV30 and TRBJ1-1; a possible D gene is TRBD1 (6 bases). Deletions cut 3 bases from V and 1 base from J, with 15 bases between. CDR1 and CDR2 (germline): GTSNPN, SVGIG (reference sequence). The CDR3 loop spans 15 amino acids. The CDR3 loop is CAWSGVRGPNTEAFF. CDR3 nucleotide sequence: TGTGCCTGGAGCGGGGTCAGGGGCCCGAACACTGAAGCTTTCTTT.